This is a list of T cell receptor beta chains from one sample in a study of T cell repertoires in cytomegalovirus infection. TCRdb fed the reads into MiXCR, producing one record per CDR3 protein. The table records more than 200,000 distinct CDR3 sequences, approximately 10% of them present only once. The sample taken for sequencing was PBMCs. The receptors come from a human donor in good health (CMV status not recorded). Some clones in this sample may be carry-over from other donors' samples. Each CDR3 is given with its conserved first and last residue. The D gene is left open where the match is weak. Clone size appears in some rows only: once, few, many, or a class for an expanded clone.

>-|few|TRBV20-1|TRBJ2-5
TGCAGTGGAGCGTGGACCTTAGCAGGAGAGACCCAGTACTTC
CSGAWTLAGETQYF
>TRBD1|-|TRBV5-1|TRBJ2-7
TGCGCCAGCAGCAGGGCAGGACAGGGACCCGAGCAGTACTTC
CASSRAGQGPEQYF
>-|few|TRBV20-1|TRBJ1-1
TGCAGTGCTAGTACAACGACGAACACTGAAGCTTTCTTT
CSASTTTNTEAFF
>TRBD2|-|TRBV12-3/TRBV12-4|TRBJ2-2
TGTGCCAGCAGTTTTAGCGGGCGGAACACCGGGGAGCTGTTTTTT
CASSFSGRNTGELFF
>-|many|TRBV7-6|TRBJ2-7
TGTGCCAGCAGCCCCCAGACGGCCGGTATGCAGCAGTACTTC
CASSPQTAGMQQYF
>-|few|TRBV6-2/TRBV6-3|TRBJ2-6
TGTGCCAGCAGTTACGGGGGAAGGGGCGCTGGGGCCAACGTCCTGACTTTC
CASSYGGRGAGANVLTF
>-|many|TRBV28|TRBJ2-5
TGTGCCAGCAGTCCGAGGGGGGGGTCGGCGCGGGAGACCCAGTACTTC
CASSPRGGSARETQYF
>-|few|TRBV30|TRBJ2-5
TGTGCCTGGAATGGGAGAGCCCTCCAAGAGACCCAGTACTTC
CAWNGRALQETQYF
>TRBD1|few|TRBV4-3|TRBJ2-3
TGCGCCAGCAGCCGGGACAGGGGGACGGCAGATACGCAGTATTTT
CASSRDRGTADTQYF
>-|many|TRBV20-1|TRBJ2-7
TGCAGTGCTAGAGACCTGGACACGACCTACGAGCAGTACTTC
CSARDLDTTYEQYF
>TRBD1|many|TRBV28|TRBJ2-7
TGTGCCAGCAGTATCCGGGACAGGGGCCGCGAGCAGTACTTC
CASSIRDRGREQYF
>TRBD1|-|TRBV4-3|TRBJ2-3
TGCGCCAGCAGCCAAGAAATGGCTTGGGCAGGGGGAGAAGATACGCAGTATTTT
CASSQEMAWAGGEDTQYF
>-|many|TRBV7-2|TRBJ2-7
TGTGCCAGCAGCCGAGAAATGTATCGGGGGTCCTACGAGCAGTACTTC
CASSREMYRGSYEQYF
>TRBD2|many|TRBV6-2/TRBV6-3|TRBJ2-5
TGTGCCAGCACGGGGACTAGCCGGGAGACCCAGTACTTC
CASTGTSRETQYF
>-|-|TRBV27|TRBJ2-7
TGTGCCAGCAGTTTAGAGGGGCCACACTACGAGCAGTACTTC
CASSLEGPHYEQYF
>-|few|TRBV28|TRBJ2-7
TGTGCCAGTTCGGGCAGGGGCAACTACGAGCAGTACTTC
CASSGRGNYEQYF
>TRBD1|few|TRBV7-9|TRBJ1-4
TGTGCCAGCAGCTTACGAGGGACAGTCAATGAAAAACTGTTTTTT
CASSLRGTVNEKLFF
>TRBD1|-|TRBV7-9|TRBJ1-3
TGTGCCAGCAGCGTACCCCGGGACAGCGCTATTCGAACCATATATTTT
CASSVPRDSAIRTIYF
>TRBD2|few|TRBV2|TRBJ2-3
TGTGCCAGCAGTACCGGGACTAGCGGAGCAGATACGCAGTATTTT
CASSTGTSGADTQYF
>-|-|TRBV4-3|TRBJ2-1
TGCGCCAGCAGCCTTCGACTAGCCCAGGGGAATGAGCAGTTCTTC
CASSLRLAQGNEQFF
>-|few|TRBV6-2/TRBV6-3|TRBJ2-7
TGTGCCAGCCTTGGGCAAATCTACGAGCAGTACTTC
CASLGQIYEQYF
>-|many|TRBV7-2|TRBJ2-1
TGTGCCAGCAGCTCCAACCTTCTCGGTAATGAGCAGTTCTTC
CASSSNLLGNEQFF
>-|many|TRBV12-3/TRBV12-4|TRBJ2-2
TGTGCCAGCAGTCCCCCGAGGGGGAAGGGCGGGGAGCTGTTTTTT
CASSPPRGKGGELFF
>TRBD1|many|TRBV19|TRBJ1-5
TGTGCCAGTATTTTGACAGGGGGAGCCGATCAGCCCCAGCATTTT
CASILTGGADQPQHF
>-|few|TRBV19|TRBJ2-1
TGTGCCAGTATTCCCGGGGCCGGGGGTGAGCAGTTCTTC
CASIPGAGGEQFF
>-|many|TRBV7-8|TRBJ2-7
TGTGCCAGCAGCTTAGAGGGAATCAGACGGTACGAGCAGTACTTC
CASSLEGIRRYEQYF
>-|few|TRBV3-1|TRBJ1-6
TGTGCCAGCAGCCATCTCACCCGAGGAGGGTATTATTCACCCCTCCACTTT
CASSHLTRGGYYSPLHF
>-|many|TRBV7-2|TRBJ2-7
TGTGCCAGCAGCTTAGCGATGGGAGGCTCCTACGAGCAGTACTTC
CASSLAMGGSYEQYF
>TRBD1|-|TRBV25-1|TRBJ2-7
TGTGCCAGCACCGGGACAGGGGGCTTCGAGCAGTACTTC
CASTGTGGFEQYF
>-|-|TRBV11-2|TRBJ2-1
TGTGCCAGCGGCCGAGGAGTCCCGAGCTTC
CASGRGVPSF
>-|-|TRBV28|TRBJ1-2
TGTGCCAGCAGTTATGGCCGTTTAACCTCCTTC
CASSYGRLTSF
>-|many|TRBV10-1|TRBJ1-5
TGCGCCATCGCACGTCTCGCCCAGGCGCATTTT
CAIARLAQAHF
>-|-|TRBV6-2/TRBV6-3|TRBJ1-1
TGTGCCAGCACGACGGGGACTCGCGCGATTGAAGCTTTCTTT
CASTTGTRAIEAFF
>-|few|TRBV6-5|TRBJ1-1
TGTGCCAGCAGTCCCACAGGGAAGAGAACTGAAGCTTTCTTT
CASSPTGKRTEAFF
>TRBD1|-|TRBV6-1|TRBJ2-4
TGTGCCAGCAGCCCACCCCCGAGACAGGGATCCAAAAACATTCAGTACTTC
CASSPPPRQGSKNIQYF
>-|many|TRBV15|TRBJ2-4
TGTGCCACCAGCAGAGGTTGGGGATCCTCCCTCACGCACATTCAGTACTTC
CATSRGWGSSLTHIQYF
>-|many|TRBV11-2|TRBJ2-3
TGTGCCAGCAGCGCCGGGGGGGGGACAGGTACGCAGTATTTT
CASSAGGGTGTQYF
>-|many|TRBV12-3/TRBV12-4|TRBJ2-7
TGTGCCAGCAGTTGGGGACAATCCGGGGAGCAGTACTTC
CASSWGQSGEQYF
>-|many|TRBV7-2|TRBJ1-5
TGTGCCAGCAGCTTAGGGGGCAGGGCGGAACAGCCCCAGCATTTT
CASSLGGRAEQPQHF
>TRBD2|many|TRBV20-1|TRBJ2-1
TGCAGTGCTAGTAACCCCCTAGCGGATGAGCAGTTCTTC
CSASNPLADEQFF
>TRBD1|many|TRBV19|TRBJ1-5
TGTGCCAGCTGGACAGGCCTGAGGGATCAGCCCCAGCATTTT
CASWTGLRDQPQHF
>TRBD1|-|TRBV25-1|TRBJ1-2
TGTGCCAGCAGTGCGCACGGGCAGGGGGATGGCTACACCTTC
CASSAHGQGDGYTF
>-|-|TRBV7-2|TRBJ1-4
TGTGCCAGCAGCTTGGTGGGAACAACTAATGAAAAACTGTTTTTT
CASSLVGTTNEKLFF
>TRBD2|many|TRBV12-3/TRBV12-4|TRBJ2-7
TGTGCCAGCAGGAATGGACTAGCGGGGGCCTACGAGCAGTACTTC
CASRNGLAGAYEQYF
>-|many|TRBV7-2|TRBJ2-7
TGTGCCAGCAGCCAAGTCCAGGGAAGAGAGCAGTACTTC
CASSQVQGREQYF
>TRBD1|many|TRBV7-2|TRBJ1-3
TGTGCCAGCAGCTTGACAGGGGGTGCTGGAAACACCATATATTTT
CASSLTGGAGNTIYF
>-|few|TRBV29-1|TRBJ2-5
TGCAGCGTGGGGTGGGGTCAAGAGACCCAGTACTTC
CSVGWGQETQYF
>-|many|TRBV7-2|TRBJ1-2
TGTGCCAGCAGCCCCGTACAGGGCGGAGGGGGCTACACCTTC
CASSPVQGGGGYTF
>-|many|TRBV7-2|TRBJ1-6
TGTGCCAGCAGCTTAGGTATAGGGCTAAATAATTCACCCCTCCACTTT
CASSLGIGLNNSPLHF
>TRBD2|many|TRBV6-2/TRBV6-3|TRBJ2-7
TGTGCCAGCAGTTACTCTCTGGCGGGAGTTGGCTACGAGCAGTACTTC
CASSYSLAGVGYEQYF
>TRBD1|few|TRBV5-1|TRBJ1-4
TGCGCCAGCAGACCTGGACAGGGGGCTTCCAATGAAAAACTGTTTTTT
CASRPGQGASNEKLFF
>TRBD1|many|TRBV29-1|TRBJ1-3
TGCAGCGTTGTCCCACAGGGGATCGGAAACACCATATATTTT
CSVVPQGIGNTIYF
>-|-|TRBV7-2|TRBJ2-7
TGTGCCAGCAGCTCGACAGGCCACTTGGAGCAGTACTTC
CASSSTGHLEQYF
>TRBD2|many|TRBV4-1|TRBJ2-4
TGCGCCAGCAGCCCTGCCGAGAGAGGGAGGGGAGCCAAAAACATTCAGTACTTC
CASSPAERGRGAKNIQYF
>-|-|TRBV5-1|TRBJ2-3
TGCGCCAGCAGCTCATTGGCCTCACGCACAGATACGCAGTATTTT
CASSSLASRTDTQYF